The 2 T cell receptor beta chains below come from one sample, sequenced in a study of tumor-infiltrating lymphocytes in localized non-small cell lung cancer. Method: immunoSEQ multiplex PCR; TCRdb's copy keeps in-frame clones and lacks some. This repertoire shows 9,000 to 10,000 clones, about two thirds found once; its top ten account for roughly 15%. The sample was lung tumor tissue. All receptors derive from a human donor with non-small cell lung cancer.

In its sample, this clone was seen a few times. The chain employs TRBV5-1 and TRBJ2-1; no clear D. Germline lookup yields CDR1 SGHRS and CDR2 YFSETQ. The CDR3 is 15 residues long. The V end lost 4 bases, the J end lost 6 bases, and 17 bases lay between the germline ends. DNA for the CDR3: TGCGCCAGCAGCGCGGATCCCCTAGTTGGCAATGAGCAGTTCTTC. Amino acid sequence: CASSADPLVGNEQFF.

This chain uses TRBV11-3 with TRBJ2-2, with D possibly matching TRBD2 (6 bases). CDR3 length: 18 amino acids. Trimming cost V 0 bases and J 0 bases, with 14 bases left between them. Germline CDR1 is SGHNT and CDR2 is YENEEA. CDR3 DNA sequence: TGTGCCAGCAGCTTAGATCAGGGAGGCTCCGCGAACACCGGGGAGCTGTTTTTT. Translated, it gives CASSLDQGGSANTGELFF.